This T cell receptor beta chain was found in a study of cytomegalovirus exposure and HLA in healthy donors. The overall study: The use of the same platform for the 90 to 150 validation repertoires and the roughly 700 first-cohort repertoires was reported by a later analysis.

TCRdb's table, derived via immunoSEQ multiplex PCR, lists solely in-frame clones and lacks some. This sample yields about 200,000 clones, of which 87% are seen a single time; 1.5% to 2% belongs to the top ten. Study conclusions and caveats: Despite most TCR sequences being rare, some public TCRs occurred in many donors. TCR beta chains numbering 164 were designated cytomegalovirus-associated.

As regards this clone: Its antigen is not known.

The CDR3 is 15 residues long. Looked up from germline, CDR1 is LNHNV and CDR2 is YYDKDF (reference sequence). V gave up 3 bases and J gave up 2 bases, with 12 bases separating them. The donors were part of the validation cohort, which consisted of some 120 subjects and was separate from the first cohort of about 670 subjects. This rearrangement joins TRBV15 to TRBJ2-3; possible D gene TRBD2, 5 bases. The receptor was derived from a woman between 18 and 29 years old in good health and CMV-seropositive. The sample was PBMCs. CDR3 nucleotides: TGTGCCACCAGCAGGTTAGCGTTTGACACAGATACGCAGTATTTT. This sequence encodes CATSRLAFDTDTQYF.